These T cell receptor beta chains were read from a single sample in a study of blood T cell repertoires in COVID-19. Sequencing was performed with immunoSEQ multiplex PCR; in TCRdb, only in-frame clones are kept and a portion is missing. Counted here are some 170,000 clones, roughly 87% occurring once; the ten biggest clones make up around 8%. Input material: peripheral blood. Receptors originate from a woman between 65 and 79 years old with acute or convalescent COVID-19. The CDR3 runs from the conserved cysteine through the conserved F or W. Each record gives: J gene, D gene, clone size, V gene, CDR3 DNA, CDR3 protein. D genes are given only for firm matches. The size entry is marked missing in some rows and otherwise reads once, few, many or a size class.

>TRBJ2-7|TRBD1|-|TRBV10-3
TGTGCCACCAGGACAGGCTCCTACGAGCAGTACTTC
CATRTGSYEQYF
>TRBJ1-6|-|-|TRBV3-1/TRBV3-2
TGTGCCAGCACGCCATCCCGGGTGGTCTATAATTCACCCCTCCACTTT
CASTPSRVVYNSPLHF
>TRBJ2-2|TRBD1|-|TRBV3-1/TRBV3-2
TGTGCCAGCAGCCAACCGACAGGGGGCGGAACCGGGGAGCTGTTTTTT
CASSQPTGGGTGELFF
>TRBJ1-5|-|-|TRBV28
TGTGCCACTTTGAGTGGGGGGTGGAACCAGCCCCAGCATTTT
CATLSGGWNQPQHF
>TRBJ1-5|TRBD1|-|TRBV4-2
TGTGCCAGCAGCCAAGGGGGACAGGGCGCGATACAGCCCCAGCATTTT
CASSQGGQGAIQPQHF
>TRBJ1-2|TRBD1|-|TRBV30
TGTGCCTGGACCGGGACAGGGAACTGGGTACAGAGCTTC
CAWTGTGNWVQSF
>TRBJ1-1|-|-|TRBV12-3/TRBV12-4
TGTGCCAGCAGCTTGTCCAGGAACACTGAAGCTTTCTTT
CASSLSRNTEAFF
>TRBJ2-7|TRBD2|few|TRBV4-1
TGCGCCAGCAGCCATGGGACTAGCGCCTACGAGCAGTACTTC
CASSHGTSAYEQYF
>TRBJ1-6|TRBD1|-|TRBV28
TGTGCCAGCAGTTTGAGACAGGGGGCCGGGTCACCCCTCCACTTT
CASSLRQGAGSPLHF
>TRBJ2-3|TRBD1|-|TRBV11-3
TGTGCCAGCAGCCGGACAGGGGGCAAGACAGATACGCAGTATTTT
CASSRTGGKTDTQYF
>TRBJ2-3|TRBD2|once|TRBV4-3
TGCGCCAGCAGCCCAAGCCTAGCGGGGGGCACAGATACGCAGTATTTT
CASSPSLAGGTDTQYF
>TRBJ2-3|-|-|TRBV25-1
TGTGCCAGCAGTGACTGGTCCGGGGATACGCAGTATTTT
CASSDWSGDTQYF
>TRBJ2-3|-|-|TRBV11-2
TGTGCCAGCAGCTTCAGCGGCTTACCTGGGGATACGCAGTATTTT
CASSFSGLPGDTQYF
>TRBJ2-7|TRBD2|-|TRBV5-6
TGTGCCAGCATCTTCGGCCAGGGACTAGCGGGAGACGAGCAGTACTTC
CASIFGQGLAGDEQYF
>TRBJ2-1|TRBD2|-|TRBV5-1
TGCGCCAGCAGCTCAGGGGTGCTAGCGGGAGAGAATGAGCAGTTCTTC
CASSSGVLAGENEQFF
>TRBJ1-2|TRBD1|-|TRBV3-1/TRBV3-2
TGTGCCAGCAGCCAAGGGACAGGAACTAACTATGGCTACACCTTC
CASSQGTGTNYGYTF
>TRBJ2-1|-|-|TRBV19
TGTGCCAGTAGGAGGGCGGCCAGAGCTTACTACAATGAGCAGTTCTTC
CASRRAARAYYNEQFF
>TRBJ2-7|TRBD1|-|TRBV4-1
TGCGCCAGCAGCCAAGGAAACCGGGACAGTCTTTCGTTGACGCAGTACTTC
CASSQGNRDSLSLTQYF
>TRBJ2-3|TRBD2|-|TRBV5-1
TGCGCCAGCAGCTTGGGCAGCGGGGTTGGGATCACAGATACGCAGTATTTT
CASSLGSGVGITDTQYF
>TRBJ2-2|-|-|TRBV18
TGTGCCAGCTCACCGAGCCAGAACACCGGGGAGCTGTTTTTT
CASSPSQNTGELFF
>TRBJ1-1|-|-|TRBV19
TGTGCCAGTAGCCAACCACAGGGGAACACTGAAGCTTTCTTT
CASSQPQGNTEAFF
>TRBJ2-3|-|-|TRBV19
TGTGCCAGTAGTAGGGGCAGTTACACAGATACGCAGTATTTT
CASSRGSYTDTQYF
>TRBJ2-7|TRBD1|-|TRBV27
TGTGCCAGCAGTTTCACGACAGGGACCCCTAACGAGCAGTACTTC
CASSFTTGTPNEQYF
>TRBJ2-2|TRBD1|few|TRBV19
TGTGCCAGTCGGGACAGGGCTTTCTCCGGGGAGCTGTTTTTT
CASRDRAFSGELFF